The rows below give T cell receptor beta chains drawn from one sample of a study of T-cell memory formation after mild COVID-19. Each CDR3 protein gets one entry after TCRdb re-called the 5' RACE reads with MiXCR. This table has some 280,000 distinct CDR3 sequences, roughly 15% appearing once. The specimen sequenced was PBMCs or a T cell subset sorted from them (not recorded which). Receptor source: a man younger than 35 who had mild COVID-19 (a few samples of this study predate the infection). Cell type and time point are not known. The CDR3 runs from the conserved cysteine through the conserved F or W. Each record gives: clone size, J gene, V gene, D gene, CDR3 protein, CDR3 DNA. A D gene is named only where the DNA matches it firmly. Where a row states a size, it is once, few, many or the class of an expanded clone; other rows omit it.

clone_size: .; j_call: TRBJ2-3; v_call: TRBV5-1; d_call: .; cdr3_aa: CASSFPEKSDTQYF; cdr3_nt: TGCGCCAGCAGCTTCCCCGAAAAATCAGATACGCAGTATTTT
clone_size: few; j_call: TRBJ1-2; v_call: TRBV7-2; d_call: .; cdr3_aa: CASSPHGTATYYGYTF; cdr3_nt: TGTGCCAGCAGCCCCCACGGGACGGCGACCTACTATGGCTACACCTTC
clone_size: few; j_call: TRBJ2-5; v_call: TRBV19; d_call: TRBD2; cdr3_aa: CASRKRASGHWETQYF; cdr3_nt: TGTGCCAGTAGGAAACGGGCTAGCGGCCACTGGGAGACCCAGTACTTC
clone_size: .; j_call: TRBJ1-1; v_call: TRBV12-3/TRBV12-4; d_call: .; cdr3_aa: CASSSTSGDTEAFF; cdr3_nt: TGTGCCAGCAGTTCCACTAGCGGAGATACTGAAGCTTTCTTT
clone_size: .; j_call: TRBJ1-6; v_call: TRBV7-3; d_call: .; cdr3_aa: CASTSPLHF; cdr3_nt: TGTGCCAGTACTTCACCCCTCCACTTT
clone_size: .; j_call: TRBJ1-5; v_call: TRBV28; d_call: TRBD1; cdr3_aa: CASRPHRGSVGYSNQPQHF; cdr3_nt: TGTGCCAGCAGGCCCCACAGGGGTAGTGTGGGGTATAGCAATCAGCCCCAGCATTTT
clone_size: few; j_call: TRBJ1-1; v_call: TRBV28; d_call: TRBD1; cdr3_aa: CASRGGDRSNTEAFF; cdr3_nt: TGTGCCAGCCGGGGGGGGGACAGGTCGAACACTGAAGCTTTCTTT
clone_size: few; j_call: TRBJ1-5; v_call: TRBV3-1; d_call: TRBD1; cdr3_aa: CASSQGQGDQPQHF; cdr3_nt: TGTGCCAGCAGCCAAGGACAGGGAGATCAGCCCCAGCATTTT
clone_size: .; j_call: TRBJ1-1; v_call: TRBV3-1; d_call: .; cdr3_aa: CASSQEEGEAFF; cdr3_nt: TGTGCCAGCAGCCAAGAAGAAGGGGAAGCTTTCTTT
clone_size: .; j_call: TRBJ2-2; v_call: TRBV9; d_call: .; cdr3_aa: CASSVGLANTGELFF; cdr3_nt: TGTGCCAGCAGCGTGGGACTCGCGAACACCGGGGAGCTGTTTTTT
clone_size: .; j_call: TRBJ1-5; v_call: TRBV10-1; d_call: .; cdr3_aa: CARPYPGNQPQHF; cdr3_nt: TGCGCCAGGCCATACCCGGGCAATCAGCCCCAGCATTTT
clone_size: .; j_call: TRBJ1-4; v_call: TRBV12-3/TRBV12-4; d_call: .; cdr3_aa: CASSLRTTNEKLFF; cdr3_nt: TGTGCCAGCAGTTTACGTACAACTAATGAAAAACTGTTTTTT
clone_size: .; j_call: TRBJ2-4; v_call: TRBV6-6; d_call: TRBD1; cdr3_aa: CASSYFQGASDKNIQYF; cdr3_nt: TGTGCCAGCAGTTACTTCCAGGGGGCTTCCGACAAAAACATTCAGTACTTC
clone_size: .; j_call: TRBJ2-3; v_call: TRBV20-1; d_call: TRBD2; cdr3_aa: CSATGLAGGPLGNTQYF; cdr3_nt: TGCAGTGCCACAGGACTAGCGGGGGGCCCCCTTGGGAATACGCAGTATTTT
clone_size: few; j_call: TRBJ1-6; v_call: TRBV7-2; d_call: .; cdr3_aa: CASSLRTRDGALHF; cdr3_nt: TGTGCCAGCAGCTTAAGGACACGGGACGGGGCCCTCCACTTT
clone_size: .; j_call: TRBJ1-1; v_call: TRBV7-9; d_call: .; cdr3_aa: CASRLDSPLEAFF; cdr3_nt: TGTGCCAGCAGACTGGACAGTCCCCTAGAAGCTTTCTTT
clone_size: .; j_call: TRBJ2-1; v_call: TRBV9; d_call: .; cdr3_aa: CASSVGQVGTKQFF; cdr3_nt: TGTGCCAGCAGCGTAGGCCAGGTTGGGACAAAGCAGTTCTTC
clone_size: few; j_call: TRBJ1-5; v_call: TRBV7-2; d_call: .; cdr3_aa: CASSLTAGTPYSNQPQHF; cdr3_nt: TGTGCCAGCAGCTTAACAGCTGGGACACCCTATAGCAATCAGCCCCAGCATTTT
clone_size: .; j_call: TRBJ2-1; v_call: TRBV6-1; d_call: .; cdr3_aa: CASKGFYNEQFF; cdr3_nt: TGTGCCAGCAAAGGATTCTACAATGAGCAGTTCTTC
clone_size: .; j_call: TRBJ2-1; v_call: TRBV12-3/TRBV12-4; d_call: .; cdr3_aa: CASSFFRGEDEQFF; cdr3_nt: TGTGCCAGCAGTTTCTTCAGGGGGGAGGATGAGCAGTTCTTC
clone_size: few; j_call: TRBJ2-2; v_call: TRBV5-1; d_call: .; cdr3_aa: CASSFGGCGNTGELFF; cdr3_nt: TGCGCCAGCAGCTTTGGGGGGTGCGGAAACACCGGGGAGCTGTTTTTT
clone_size: .; j_call: TRBJ2-7; v_call: TRBV7-9; d_call: .; cdr3_aa: CASGGAGISYEQYF; cdr3_nt: TGTGCCAGCGGGGGGGCGGGAATCTCCTACGAGCAGTACTTC
clone_size: few; j_call: TRBJ2-2; v_call: TRBV2; d_call: TRBD2; cdr3_aa: CASSGGRAHTGELFF; cdr3_nt: TGTGCCAGCAGTGGGGGGAGGGCGCACACCGGGGAGCTGTTTTTT
clone_size: few; j_call: TRBJ2-7; v_call: TRBV7-9; d_call: .; cdr3_aa: CASSAEGDEQYF; cdr3_nt: TGTGCCAGCAGCGCCGAGGGGGACGAGCAGTACTTC
clone_size: .; j_call: TRBJ2-1; v_call: TRBV3-1; d_call: .; cdr3_aa: CASSQDLEQFF; cdr3_nt: TGTGCCAGCAGCCAAGACTTAGAGCAGTTCTTC
clone_size: few; j_call: TRBJ1-5; v_call: TRBV20-1; d_call: TRBD1; cdr3_aa: CSAFDRVNQPQHF; cdr3_nt: TGCAGTGCCTTTGACAGGGTCAATCAGCCCCAGCATTTT
clone_size: .; j_call: TRBJ2-7; v_call: TRBV4-1; d_call: TRBD1; cdr3_aa: CASSPAGTGGYEQYF; cdr3_nt: TGCGCCAGCAGCCCCGCCGGGACAGGGGGCTACGAGCAGTACTTC
clone_size: .; j_call: TRBJ1-4; v_call: TRBV6-5; d_call: .; cdr3_aa: CASRAGDEKLFF; cdr3_nt: TGTGCCAGCAGGGCAGGGGATGAAAAACTGTTTTTT
clone_size: few; j_call: TRBJ2-1; v_call: TRBV6-5; d_call: .; cdr3_aa: CASSYSGGPFNEQFF; cdr3_nt: TGTGCCAGCAGTTACTCGGGGGGGCCGTTCAATGAGCAGTTCTTC
clone_size: few; j_call: TRBJ1-1; v_call: TRBV5-1; d_call: .; cdr3_aa: CASSLEQGWTDAFF; cdr3_nt: TGCGCCAGCAGCCTGGAACAGGGTTGGACTGATGCTTTCTTT
clone_size: .; j_call: TRBJ1-4; v_call: TRBV4-3; d_call: TRBD1; cdr3_aa: CASSQDLEAGGGEKLFF; cdr3_nt: TGCGCCAGCAGCCAAGATCTTGAGGCAGGGGGTGGTGAAAAACTGTTTTTT
clone_size: many; j_call: TRBJ2-3; v_call: TRBV3-1; d_call: TRBD2; cdr3_aa: CASSWELAATDTQYF; cdr3_nt: TGTGCCAGCAGCTGGGAACTAGCGGCCACAGATACGCAGTATTTT
clone_size: .; j_call: TRBJ1-1; v_call: TRBV4-3; d_call: TRBD1; cdr3_aa: CASSQRDRQNTEAFF; cdr3_nt: TGCGCCAGCAGCCAAAGGGACAGGCAGAACACTGAAGCTTTCTTT
clone_size: few; j_call: TRBJ2-2; v_call: TRBV7-9; d_call: TRBD1; cdr3_aa: CASSNRDRGLPGELFF; cdr3_nt: TGTGCCAGCAGCAACCGGGACAGGGGGCTTCCCGGGGAGCTGTTTTTT
clone_size: .; j_call: TRBJ1-2; v_call: TRBV5-5; d_call: TRBD1; cdr3_aa: CASTLSGTGYGYTF; cdr3_nt: TGTGCCAGCACCCTATCCGGGACAGGCTATGGCTACACCTTC
clone_size: .; j_call: TRBJ2-1; v_call: TRBV5-1; d_call: TRBD1; cdr3_aa: CASSNPGGADYEQFF; cdr3_nt: TGCGCCAGCAGCAACCCAGGGGGCGCTGACTATGAGCAGTTCTTC